This T cell receptor (beta chain) came from a study of control samples from healthy donors and cancer patients. The protocol was immunoSEQ multiplex PCR, while the TCRdb copy is restricted to in-frame clones and leaves out a portion. Of about 150,000 clones listed, about 93% are singletons. This CDR3 has 17 amino acids. V was pared by 5 bases and J by 2 bases, with 10 bases of the junction left unmatched. Per germline, CDR1 WNHNN and CDR2 SYGVQD (reference sequence). The chain is built from TRBV10-1 and TRBJ2-1; 9 bases align to TRBD1. The sequence came from a man aged 45-65 years in good health. The sequenced sample was blood. The CDR3 loop is CASSKAEGTGTYNEQFF. DNA for the CDR3: TGCGCCAGCAGTAAAGCAGAGGGGACAGGGACCTACAATGAGCAGTTCTTC.